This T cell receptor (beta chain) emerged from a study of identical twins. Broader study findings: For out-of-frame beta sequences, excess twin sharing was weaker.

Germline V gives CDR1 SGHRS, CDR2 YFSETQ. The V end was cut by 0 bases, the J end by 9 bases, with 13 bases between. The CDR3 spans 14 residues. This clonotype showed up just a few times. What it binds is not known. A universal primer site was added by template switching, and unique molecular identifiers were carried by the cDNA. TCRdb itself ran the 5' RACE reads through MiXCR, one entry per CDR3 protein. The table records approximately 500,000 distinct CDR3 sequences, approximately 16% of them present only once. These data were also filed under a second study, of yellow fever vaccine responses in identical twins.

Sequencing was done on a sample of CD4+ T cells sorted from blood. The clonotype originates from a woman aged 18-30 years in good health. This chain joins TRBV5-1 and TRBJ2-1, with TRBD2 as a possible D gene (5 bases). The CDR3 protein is CASSLDGLAAEQFF. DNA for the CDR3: TGCGCCAGCAGCTTGGACGGGCTAGCTGCTGAGCAGTTCTTC. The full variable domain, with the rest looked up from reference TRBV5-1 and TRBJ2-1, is KAGVTQTPRYLIKTRGQQVTLSCSPISGHRSVSWYQQTPGQGLQFLFEYFSETQRNKGNFPGRFSGRQFSNSRSEMNVSTLELGDSALYLCASSLDGLAAEQFFGPGTRLTVL.